Included here is one T cell receptor (beta chain) sequence, with context. Antigen: not known. Trimming removed 7 bases at V and 4 bases at J, with 4 bases between. Germline V lookup: CDR1 SNHLY, CDR2 FYNNEI. The CDR3 loop spans 11 amino acids. The data originate from a study of T cell responses to AZD1222 COVID-19 vaccine. Findings and limits, study-wide: Regions 160-218 and 743-854 dominated among vaccine-associated CD4 TCRs spanning spike. Among the donors, most were white British and more were female, and clonal diversity was possibly underestimated.

Clones were read by immunoSEQ multiplex PCR, and TCRdb kept only the in-frame ones, dropping some. The table lists tens of thousands of clones, approximately 90% of them singletons, with approximately 5% in the top ten. The chain recombines TRBV2 with TRBJ2-2; D unresolved. The receptor was isolated from an adult who received the AZD1222 COVID-19 vaccine. Sequenced here: peripheral blood, sampled 28 days after the second AZD1222 dose. This chain's CDR3 is CASKGTGELFF. The CDR3 coding sequence is TGTGCCAGCAAAGGCACCGGGGAGCTGTTTTTT.